The present T cell receptor (beta chain) was sequenced within a study of T cells in Graves' hyperthyroidism and ophthalmopathy. General study results and limits: Most thyroid clonotypes with frequency above 0.001 were detected in blood.

Turning to this clonotype: The antigen is not known.

Exclusion followed for patients with uncontrolled infection, other autoimmune disease, pregnancy or lactation. Germline-derived CDR1 and CDR2 are PRHDT and FYEKMQ (reference sequence). The CDR3 covers 12 residues. V shed 5 bases and J shed 8 bases, with 12 bases lying between them. The CDR3 regions of TCR beta were amplified from RNA transcripts. Researchers ran a first-round RT-PCR on the TCR CDR3 using the HTBI primer set. TCRdb independently ran MiXCR on the multiplex PCR reads; one entry per CDR3 protein. The profile shows approximately 720,000 distinct CDR3 sequences, around 20% of them singletons.

Sample: blood. The gene calls are TRBV13 and TRBJ1-1; the D is unclear. The source is a woman aged 45-59 years with Graves' hyperthyroidism that later progressed to Graves' ophthalmopathy. The CDR3 DNA sequence: TGTGCCAGCAGCCCCCGGGCAGTAGAAGCTTTCTTT. The encoded protein is CASSPRAVEAFF.